The T cell receptor (beta chain) under discussion was sequenced for a study of shared clonotypes between healthy human individuals. Study overall: The people who gave samples were two women and a few men aged 18 to 49. Study-level findings and limits: Naive subsets usually exceeded memory subsets in estimated richness. The sole specimen, blood, was sampled, and tissue repertoires likely differ.

Concerning this clone: The antigen is not known.

Assay execution proceeded at the deep level. The repertoire was sequenced with immunoSEQ multiplex PCR; TCRdb's copy has only in-frame clones and lacks some. The sample carries roughly 770,000 clones, roughly 96% recorded once. Trimming removed 5 bases from V and 8 bases from J, with 13 bases in between. The CDR3 is 13 amino acids. Germline assignment: CDR1 MNHEY and CDR2 SMNVEV (reference sequence). CD45RO-negative, CCR7-positively selected cells formed the naive CD8 fraction, excluding terminally differentiated effector memory CD45RA+ cells. Sequencing input: naive CD8+ T cells sorted from blood. This receptor was taken from a man aged 25 to 40 in good health. This rearrangement joins TRBV27 to TRBJ1-5; D ambiguous. The CDR3 protein is CASSRTGGEPQHF. The CDR3 DNA reads TGTGCCAGCAGTCGCACGGGTGGGGAGCCCCAGCATTTT.